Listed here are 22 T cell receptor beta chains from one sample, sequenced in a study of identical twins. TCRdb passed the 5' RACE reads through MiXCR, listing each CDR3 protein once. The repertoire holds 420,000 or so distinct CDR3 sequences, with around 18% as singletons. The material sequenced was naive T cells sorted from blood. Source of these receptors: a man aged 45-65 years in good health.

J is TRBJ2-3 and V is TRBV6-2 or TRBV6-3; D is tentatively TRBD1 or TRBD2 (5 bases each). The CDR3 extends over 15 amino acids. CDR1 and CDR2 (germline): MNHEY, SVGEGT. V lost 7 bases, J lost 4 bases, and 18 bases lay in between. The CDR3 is CASKSVAGSADTQYF. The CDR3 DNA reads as TGTGCCAGCAAAAGTGTGGCAGGGAGCGCAGATACGCAGTATTTT.

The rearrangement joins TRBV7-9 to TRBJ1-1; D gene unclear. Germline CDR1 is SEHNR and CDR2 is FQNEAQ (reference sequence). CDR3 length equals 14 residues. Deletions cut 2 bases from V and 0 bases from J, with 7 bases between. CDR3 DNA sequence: TGTGCCAGCAGCTTAATACCCCTGAACACTGAAGCTTTCTTT. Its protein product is CASSLIPLNTEAFF.

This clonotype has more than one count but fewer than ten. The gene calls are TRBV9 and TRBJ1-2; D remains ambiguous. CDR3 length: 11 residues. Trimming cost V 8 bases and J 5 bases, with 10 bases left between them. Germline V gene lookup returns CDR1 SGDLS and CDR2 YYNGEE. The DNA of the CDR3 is TGTGCCAGTTCACCTGGTTATGGCTACACCTTC. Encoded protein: CASSPGYGYTF.

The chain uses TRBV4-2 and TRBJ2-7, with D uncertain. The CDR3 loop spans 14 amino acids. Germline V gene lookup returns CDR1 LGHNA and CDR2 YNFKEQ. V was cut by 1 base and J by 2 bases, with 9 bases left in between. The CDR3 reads CASSQGMRTYEQYF. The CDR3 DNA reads TGTGCCAGCAGCCAAGGTATGCGCACCTACGAGCAGTACTTC.

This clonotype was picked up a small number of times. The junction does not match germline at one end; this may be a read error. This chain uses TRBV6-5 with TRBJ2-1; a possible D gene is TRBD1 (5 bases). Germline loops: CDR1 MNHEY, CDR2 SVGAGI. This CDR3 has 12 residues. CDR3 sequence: CASGYQGWEQFF. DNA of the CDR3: TGTGCCAGCGGTTACCAGGGTTGGGAGCAGTTCTTC.

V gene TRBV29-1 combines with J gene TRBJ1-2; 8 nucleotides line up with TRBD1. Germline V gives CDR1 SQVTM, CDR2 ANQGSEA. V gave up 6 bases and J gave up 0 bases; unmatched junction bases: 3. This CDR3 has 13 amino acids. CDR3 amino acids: CSVGQGTNYGYTF. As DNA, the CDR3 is TGCAGCGTCGGACAGGGAACTAACTATGGCTACACCTTC. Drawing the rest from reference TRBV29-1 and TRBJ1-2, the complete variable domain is SAVISQKPSRDICQRGTSLTIQCQVDSQVTMMFWYRQQPGQSLTLIATANQGSEATYESGFVIDKFPISRPNLTFSTLTVSNMSPEDSSIYLCSVGQGTNYGYTFGSGTRLTVV.

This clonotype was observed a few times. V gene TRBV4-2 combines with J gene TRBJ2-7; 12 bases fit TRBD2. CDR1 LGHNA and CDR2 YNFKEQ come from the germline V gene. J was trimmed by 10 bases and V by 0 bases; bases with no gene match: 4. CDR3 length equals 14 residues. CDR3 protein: CASSQDRTSGVQYF. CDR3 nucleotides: TGTGCCAGCAGCCAAGACCGGACTAGCGGGGTCCAGTACTTC.

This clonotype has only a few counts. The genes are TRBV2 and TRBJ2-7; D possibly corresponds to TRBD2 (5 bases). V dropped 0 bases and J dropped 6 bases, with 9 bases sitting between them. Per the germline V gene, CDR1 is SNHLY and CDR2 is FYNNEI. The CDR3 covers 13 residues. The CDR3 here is CASSEARRGEQYF. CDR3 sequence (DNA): TGTGCCAGCAGTGAAGCACGCCGGGGCGAGCAGTACTTC.

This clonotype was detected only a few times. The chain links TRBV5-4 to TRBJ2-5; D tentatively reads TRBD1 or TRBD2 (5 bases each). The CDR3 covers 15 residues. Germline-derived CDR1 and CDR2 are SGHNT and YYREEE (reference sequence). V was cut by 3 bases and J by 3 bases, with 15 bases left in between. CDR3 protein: CASSWGPRAEETQYF. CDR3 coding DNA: TGTGCCAGCAGCTGGGGACCTAGAGCAGAAGAGACCCAGTACTTC.

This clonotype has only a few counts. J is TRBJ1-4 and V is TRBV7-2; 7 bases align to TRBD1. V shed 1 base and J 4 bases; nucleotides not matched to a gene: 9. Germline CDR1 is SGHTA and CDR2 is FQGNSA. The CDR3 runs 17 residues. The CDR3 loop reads CASSLVGQGGHNEKLFF. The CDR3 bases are TGTGCCAGCAGCTTAGTGGGCCAGGGGGGCCATAATGAAAAACTGTTTTTT.

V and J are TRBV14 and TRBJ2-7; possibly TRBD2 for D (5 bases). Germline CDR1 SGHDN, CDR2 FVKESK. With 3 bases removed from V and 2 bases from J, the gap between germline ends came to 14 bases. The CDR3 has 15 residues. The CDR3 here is CASSQMGAETYEQYF. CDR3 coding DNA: TGTGCCAGCAGCCAGATGGGAGCGGAGACCTACGAGCAGTACTTC.

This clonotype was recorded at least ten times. CDR3 protein: CSAPEAYEQYF. The CDR3 DNA reads as TGCAGTGCCCCGGAGGCCTACGAGCAGTACTTC. V gene TRBV20-1 combines with J gene TRBJ2-7; possibly TRBD2 for D (5 bases). The CDR3 is made up of 11 amino acids. Trimming stripped 6 bases from V and 2 bases from J, with 8 bases between. The germline V gene encodes CDR1 DFQATT and CDR2 SNEGSKA (reference sequence).

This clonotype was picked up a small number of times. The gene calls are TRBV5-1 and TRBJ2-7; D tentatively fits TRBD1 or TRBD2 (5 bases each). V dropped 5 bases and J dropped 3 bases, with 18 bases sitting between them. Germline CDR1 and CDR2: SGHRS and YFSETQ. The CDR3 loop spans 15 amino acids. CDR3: CASRSFRGEIYEQYF. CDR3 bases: TGCGCCAGCAGAAGCTTTAGAGGGGAGATCTACGAGCAGTACTTC.

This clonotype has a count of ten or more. The CDR3 region is CASSSIFGTGEQYF. For the CDR3, the DNA is TGTGCCAGCAGTTCTATTTTCGGGACAGGGGAGCAGTACTTC. The gene calls are TRBV28 and TRBJ2-7; 9 nucleotides align to TRBD1. The germline V gene encodes CDR1 MDHEN and CDR2 SYDVKM. This CDR3 region has 14 residues. With V trimmed by 4 bases and J by 7 bases, 8 bases remained unmatched.

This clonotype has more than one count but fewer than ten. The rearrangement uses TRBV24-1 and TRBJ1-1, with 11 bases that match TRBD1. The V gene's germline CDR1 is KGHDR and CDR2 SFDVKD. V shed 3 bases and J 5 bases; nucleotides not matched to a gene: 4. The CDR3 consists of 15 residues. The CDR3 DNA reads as TGTGCCACCAGTGATCGAGGACAGGGGGCAACTGAAGCTTTCTTT. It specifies CATSDRGQGATEAFF.

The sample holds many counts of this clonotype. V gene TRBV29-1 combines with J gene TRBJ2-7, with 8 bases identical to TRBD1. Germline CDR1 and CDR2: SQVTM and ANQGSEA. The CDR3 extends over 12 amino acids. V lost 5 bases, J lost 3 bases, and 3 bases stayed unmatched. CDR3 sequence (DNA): TGCAGCGTTAACGACAGGGGCTACGAGCAGTACTTC. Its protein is CSVNDRGYEQYF.

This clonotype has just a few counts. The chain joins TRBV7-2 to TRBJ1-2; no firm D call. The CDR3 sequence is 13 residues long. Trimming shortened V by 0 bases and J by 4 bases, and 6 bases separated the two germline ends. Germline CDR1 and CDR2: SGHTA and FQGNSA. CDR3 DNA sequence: TGTGCCAGCAGCTTAGCGCTGAGCTATGGCTACACCTTC. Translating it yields CASSLALSYGYTF.

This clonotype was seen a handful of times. The CDR3 DNA reads as TGTGCCAGCAGTGGACTAGCGGGGGGGGATGAGCAGTTCTTC. Amino acid sequence: CASSGLAGGDEQFF. The chain is built from TRBV27 and TRBJ2-1, with TRBD2 identical over 15 bases. The germline CDR1 and CDR2 sequences are MNHEY and SMNVEV (reference sequence). V shed 5 bases and J 8 bases; nucleotides not matched to a gene: 1. The CDR3 spans 14 residues.

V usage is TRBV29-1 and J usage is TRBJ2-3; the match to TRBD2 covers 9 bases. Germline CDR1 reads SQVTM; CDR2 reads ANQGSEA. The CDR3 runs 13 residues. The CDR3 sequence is CSYSGGSTDTQYF. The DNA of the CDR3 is TGCAGTTATAGCGGGGGAAGCACAGATACGCAGTATTTT.

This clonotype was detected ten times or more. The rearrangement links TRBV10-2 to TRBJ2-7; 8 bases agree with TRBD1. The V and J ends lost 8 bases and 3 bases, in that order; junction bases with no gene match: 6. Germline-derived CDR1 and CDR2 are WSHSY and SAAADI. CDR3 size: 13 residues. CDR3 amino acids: CASGQGPYYEQYF. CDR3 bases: TGCGCCAGCGGACAGGGACCCTACTACGAGCAGTACTTC.

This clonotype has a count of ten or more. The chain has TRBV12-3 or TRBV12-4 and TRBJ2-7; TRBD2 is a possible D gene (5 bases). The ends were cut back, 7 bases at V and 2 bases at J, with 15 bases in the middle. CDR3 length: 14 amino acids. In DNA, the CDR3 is TGTGCCAGCACCCAAACCGGGAAAACCTACGAGCAGTACTTC. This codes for CASTQTGKTYEQYF.

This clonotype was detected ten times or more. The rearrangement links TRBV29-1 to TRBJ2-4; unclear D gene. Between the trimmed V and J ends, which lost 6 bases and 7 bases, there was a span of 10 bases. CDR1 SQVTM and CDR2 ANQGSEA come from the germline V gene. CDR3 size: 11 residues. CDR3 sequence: CSVRIGNIQYF. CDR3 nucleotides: TGCAGCGTCCGAATAGGGAACATTCAGTACTTC.